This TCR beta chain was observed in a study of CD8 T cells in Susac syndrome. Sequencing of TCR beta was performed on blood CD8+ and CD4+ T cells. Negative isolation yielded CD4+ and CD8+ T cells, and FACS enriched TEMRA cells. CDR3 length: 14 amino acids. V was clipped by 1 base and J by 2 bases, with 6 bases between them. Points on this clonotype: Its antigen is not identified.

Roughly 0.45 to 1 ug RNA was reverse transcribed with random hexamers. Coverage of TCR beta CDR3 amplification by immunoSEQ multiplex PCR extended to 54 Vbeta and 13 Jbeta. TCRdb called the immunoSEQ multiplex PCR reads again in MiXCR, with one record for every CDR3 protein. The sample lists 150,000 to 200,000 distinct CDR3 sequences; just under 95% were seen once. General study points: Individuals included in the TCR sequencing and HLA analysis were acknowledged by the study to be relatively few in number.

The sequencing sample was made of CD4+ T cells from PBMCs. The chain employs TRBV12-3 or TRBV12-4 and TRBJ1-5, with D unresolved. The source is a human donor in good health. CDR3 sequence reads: CASSLGGRNQPQHF. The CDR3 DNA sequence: TGTGCCAGCAGTTTAGGGGGTCGCAATCAGCCCCAGCATTTT.